Included here is one T cell receptor (beta chain) sequence, with context. This clone's antigen is unknown. Per-nucleotide qualities are absent, and no much larger clonotype sits a single base away. The sample is drawn from a study of T cell responses to AZD1222 COVID-19 vaccine (dated by TCRdb to the early 2020s). In the study overall: A total of 233 trial participants underwent TCR sequencing, of whom around 210 had received two doses of AZD1222 and 26 had received two doses of the MenACWY control vaccine. Trial participants were enrolled by age into 18-55, 56-69 and 70-plus year subgroups, with roughly 160, 29 and 62 TCR-sequenced participants respectively.

V lost 10 bases and J lost 0 bases; the stretch between them is 13 bases long. CDR3 length: 13 amino acids, cysteine to phenylalanine. Only the CDR3 region is kept as DNA, spanning 39 bases read in frame from base 1. CDR1 MNHNY and CDR2 SVGAGI were looked up in the germline V gene (reference sequence). The CDR3 regions of human TCRbeta chains were analyzed by immunosequencing. The authors' analysis ran thus. TCRs in the repertoires were compared against a reference library of SARS-CoV-2-specific TCRs that had been generated with the MIRA antigen-specificity platform. Breadth was defined as the fraction of unique TCRs that were SARS-CoV-2-associated, and depth was defined as the fraction of total T cells that were SARS-CoV-2-associated. Using the MIRA data, every spike-specific TCR was mapped to the spike region that the TCR reacted to and assigned to either a CD4 or a CD8 class. Log10-transformed breadth and depth values were compared by one-way ANOVA with Sidak's multiple comparisons tests. The clones in this table, taken by TCRdb from immuneACCESS, are in-frame only. Not every clone is retained; where verified, under half of the shortfall comes from an unresolved V gene, and the cause of the rest is unknown. V, J and clone size are taken as reported in that table, and D and trimming were inferred from the DNA itself. The sample table lists about 120,000 clones, roughly 92% of them with a count of one. The top ten hold 1.6% of the sample.

Findings and caveats that apply to the study as a whole: The vaccine-associated CD4 TCRs covered the entire spike protein, and the dominant responses fell in regions 160-218 and 743-854. Participants were mostly white British, with more females than males. The authors suggested clonal diversity may have been underestimated. Because no samples from the day 14 peak response were available, repertoires could be characterized only after the peak T cell response. Spike-specific TCR breadth and depth rose significantly after two AZD1222 doses compared with day 0 and with MenACWY recipients. Nearly half of unique spike-specific TCRs reportedly recognized epitopes outside regions mutated in the B.1.351 and B.1.1.7 variants. The 56-69-year group was small, and its depth increase did not reach significance, likely because of low power. Only five to seven AZD1222 recipients were SARS-CoV-2 seropositive at baseline, limiting conclusions about previously exposed vaccinees.

The time point label, read with the paper, signifies: about 28 days (+/-7) after the second vaccine dose. AZD1222 recipients whose second dose came at about 4 weeks and those whose second dose came at about 12 weeks were combined into one group, since spike-specific TCR depth and breadth did not differ between the two schedules. Samples from vaccinated people were obtained from the UK trials COV001 and COV002, which included a single-blind randomized controlled phase 2/3 trial of AZD1222 (ChAdOx1 nCoV-19) in healthy adults. For TCRbeta chain sequencing, PBMC samples from trial participants were taken at day 0 and at day 28 after the second dose.

Here the sequenced sample was peripheral blood, taken 28 days after the second AZD1222 dose. The receptor chain draws on TRBV6-6 and TRBJ2-7, with the D segment identity uncertain. The clonotype comes from an adult who received the AZD1222 COVID-19 vaccine. The encoded CDR3 is CATMTRASYEQYF. The base sequence is TGTGCCACCATGACAAGGGCCTCCTACGAGCAGTACTTC.